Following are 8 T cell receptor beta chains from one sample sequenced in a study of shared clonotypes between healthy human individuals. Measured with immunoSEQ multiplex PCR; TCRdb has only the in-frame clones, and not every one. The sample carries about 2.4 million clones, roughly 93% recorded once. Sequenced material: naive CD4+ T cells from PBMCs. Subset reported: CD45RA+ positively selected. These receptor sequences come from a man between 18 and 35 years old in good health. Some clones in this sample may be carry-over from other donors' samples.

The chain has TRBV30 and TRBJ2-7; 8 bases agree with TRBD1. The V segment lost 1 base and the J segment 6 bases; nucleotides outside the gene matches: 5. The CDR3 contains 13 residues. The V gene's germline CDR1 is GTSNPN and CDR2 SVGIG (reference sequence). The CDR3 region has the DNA TGTGCCTGGAGTGGCAGGGGGCATGGCGAGCAGTACTTC. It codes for CAWSGRGHGEQYF. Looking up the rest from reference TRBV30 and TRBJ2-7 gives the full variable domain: SQTIHQWPATLVQPVGSPLSLECTVEGTSNPNLYWYRQAAGRGLQLLFYSVGIGQISSEVPQNLSASRPQDRQFILSSKKLLLSDSGFYLCAWSGRGHGEQYFGPGTRLTVT.

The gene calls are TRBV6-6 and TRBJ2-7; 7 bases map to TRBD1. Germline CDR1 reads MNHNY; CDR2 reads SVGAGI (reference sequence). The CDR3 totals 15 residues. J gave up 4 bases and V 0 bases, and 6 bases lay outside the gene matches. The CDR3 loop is CASSYSLTGRYEQYF. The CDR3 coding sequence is TGTGCCAGCAGTTACTCGTTGACAGGGCGGTACGAGCAGTACTTC.

This chain's CDR3 is CATIWAGDTEAFF. In DNA, the CDR3 is TGTGCCACCATATGGGCAGGGGACACTGAAGCTTTCTTT. The chain combines TRBV28 with TRBJ1-1, with a weak D call TRBD1 (6 bases). Germline V gives CDR1 MDHEN, CDR2 SYDVKM. The CDR3 is made up of 13 amino acids. V was trimmed by 10 bases and J by 3 bases, leaving 15 bases between them.

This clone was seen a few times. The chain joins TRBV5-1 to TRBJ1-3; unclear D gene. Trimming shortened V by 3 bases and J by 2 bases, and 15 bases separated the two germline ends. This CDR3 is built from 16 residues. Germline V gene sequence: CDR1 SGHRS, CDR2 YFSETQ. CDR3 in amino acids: CASSSGRAWAGNTIYF. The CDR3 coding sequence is TGCGCCAGCAGCTCGGGTCGGGCCTGGGCTGGAAACACCATATATTTT.

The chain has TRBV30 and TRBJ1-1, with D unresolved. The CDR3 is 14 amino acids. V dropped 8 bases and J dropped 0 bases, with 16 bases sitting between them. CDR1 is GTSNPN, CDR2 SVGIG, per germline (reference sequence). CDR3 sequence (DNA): TGTGCCGGAACCCGACGGCCACTGAACACTGAAGCTTTCTTT. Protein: CAGTRRPLNTEAFF.

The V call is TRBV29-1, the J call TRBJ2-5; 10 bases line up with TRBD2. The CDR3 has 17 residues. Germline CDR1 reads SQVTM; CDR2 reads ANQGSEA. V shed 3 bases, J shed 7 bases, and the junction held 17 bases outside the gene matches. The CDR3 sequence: CSVDLPLAGVLYGTQYF. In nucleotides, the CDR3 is TGCAGCGTTGATCTACCGCTAGCGGGAGTCCTTTATGGGACCCAGTACTTC.

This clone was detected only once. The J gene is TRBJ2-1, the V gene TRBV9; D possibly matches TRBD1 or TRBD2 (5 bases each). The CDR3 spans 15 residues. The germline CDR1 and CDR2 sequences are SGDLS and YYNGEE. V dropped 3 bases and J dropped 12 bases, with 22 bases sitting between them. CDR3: CASSASNLRGDLQFF. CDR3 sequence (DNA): TGTGCCAGCAGCGCATCCAACCTAAGAGGGGATCTGCAGTTCTTC.

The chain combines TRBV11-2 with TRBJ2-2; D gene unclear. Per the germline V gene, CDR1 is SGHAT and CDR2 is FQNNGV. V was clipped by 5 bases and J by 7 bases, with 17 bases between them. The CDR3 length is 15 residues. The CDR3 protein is CASSQTSRRSGELFF. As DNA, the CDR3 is TGTGCCAGCAGCCAAACAAGTAGAAGGAGCGGGGAGCTGTTTTTT.